Shown below are 8 T cell receptor beta chains from a single sample sequenced in a study of blood T cells in healthy people across ages. A sample-barcoded 5' primer and a J-beta primer mix were used in a second PCR of roughly 7 to 11 cycles. TCRdb re-analysed the 5' RACE reads in MiXCR, keeping a single row per CDR3 protein. The data contain about 1.6 million distinct CDR3 sequences, about 31% of them singletons. The sequenced sample consisted of blood. The receptors here all came from a woman in her twenties or thirties in good health.

The table lists this clonotype with a few counts. The rearrangement joins TRBV27 to TRBJ1-2; TRBD1 agrees at 8 bases. V shed 6 bases and J 2 bases; nucleotides not matched to a gene: 14. The germline V gene has CDR1 MNHEY and CDR2 SMNVEV (reference sequence). The CDR3 has 17 amino acids. CDR3 coding DNA: TGTGCCAGCAGCCCCGGGACAGGAGAAAAAAACAACTATGGCTACACCTTC. This codes for CASSPGTGEKNNYGYTF.

The chain joins TRBV9 to TRBJ2-1; D unresolved. V lost 3 bases to trimming and J lost 7 bases, with 8 bases between them. Looked up from germline, CDR1 is SGDLS and CDR2 is YYNGEE. This CDR3 contains 12 residues. The CDR3 DNA reads as TGTGCCAGCAGCGGCCCGAAGAATGAGCAGTTCTTC. Amino acid sequence: CASSGPKNEQFF.

The chain carries TRBV29-1 and TRBJ1-1, with D unresolved. V was trimmed by 4 bases and J by 0 bases, leaving 9 bases between them. The CDR3 sequence is 13 residues long. Germline V gene lookup returns CDR1 SQVTM and CDR2 ANQGSEA. The CDR3 DNA is TGCAGCGTTGCGGGCCTAATGAACACTGAAGCTTTCTTT. As protein: CSVAGLMNTEAFF.

This clonotype appeared a few times. The chain recombines TRBV20-1 with TRBJ2-5, with D possibly TRBD2 on 5 matching bases. V was cut by 1 base and J by 9 bases, with 12 bases left in between. Germline CDR1 DFQATT, CDR2 SNEGSKA (reference sequence). The CDR3 length is 12 residues. The chain's CDR3 is CSARGDSAPQYF. In DNA, the CDR3 is TGCAGTGCTAGAGGTGATAGCGCCCCCCAGTACTTC.

The chain recombines TRBV2 with TRBJ2-7; D perhaps matches TRBD2 (5 bases). V was cut by 6 bases and J by 3 bases, with 12 bases left in between. Germline lookup yields CDR1 SNHLY and CDR2 FYNNEI. The CDR3 is 13 residues long. The CDR3 is CASSTLGGYEQYF. The CDR3 region has the DNA TGTGCCAGCAGCACGCTAGGAGGCTACGAGCAGTACTTC.

This clonotype was seen more than once but under ten times. The chain combines TRBV20-1 with TRBJ2-2; TRBD2 matches at 10 bases. CDR3 length equals 15 residues. Germline lookup yields CDR1 DFQATT and CDR2 SNEGSKA (reference sequence). The ends lost 3 bases at V and 1 base at J; junction bases unmatched: 2. The CDR3 sequence is CSASPSGRNTGELFF. DNA of the CDR3: TGCAGTGCTAGTCCTAGCGGGAGGAACACCGGGGAGCTGTTTTTT.

CDR3 sequence reads: CSARRGRGSPYNEQFF. CDR3 bases: TGCAGTGCTAGAAGGGGGCGGGGGAGTCCCTACAATGAGCAGTTCTTC. The chain uses TRBV20-1 and TRBJ2-1; D possibly matches TRBD1 or TRBD2 (7 bases each). Germline CDR1 reads DFQATT; CDR2 reads SNEGSKA (reference sequence). V dropped 2 bases and J dropped 2 bases, with 16 bases sitting between them. This CDR3 has 16 residues.

On this clonotype: One end of the junction does not line up with germline, which may come from a read error. V and J are TRBV7-9 and TRBJ2-3, with D possibly matching TRBD2 (6 bases). CDR3 size: 15 residues. Per the germline V gene, CDR1 is SEHNR and CDR2 is FQNEAQ (reference sequence). The CDR3 sequence: CASSLQTTSTDTQYF. The CDR3 bases are TGTGCCAGCAGCTTACAAACTACTAGCACAGACACGCAGTATTTT.